These 19 T cell receptor beta chains were all obtained from the same sample, sequenced in a study of cytomegalovirus exposure and HLA in healthy donors. The study ran its PCR with 60 Vbeta and 13 Jbeta primers. This table comes from immunoSEQ multiplex PCR, and its TCRdb copy is limited to in-frame clones, with some not included. Here the sample spans about 160,000 clones, 80% being singletons. What was sequenced was PBMCs. The receptor set was obtained from a woman in her forties or fifties in good health and CMV-seropositive.

The chain is built from TRBV19 and TRBJ2-7; TRBD2 aligns across 7 bases. The CDR3 runs to 13 residues. The trim removed 5 bases at V and 3 bases at J, leaving 4 bases unmatched. Germline CDR1 LNHDA, CDR2 SQIVND (reference sequence). CDR3 nucleotides: TGTGCCAGTAGTCCGCGGACTAGCTACGAGCAGTACTTC. Translation: CASSPRTSYEQYF.

In this sample, this clone turned up a few times. This chain connects TRBV30 to TRBJ2-2; 8 bases line up with TRBD1. The V gene's germline CDR1 is GTSNPN and CDR2 SVGIG (reference sequence). Trimming cost V 5 bases and J 4 bases; bases outside gene matches: 15. The CDR3 totals 17 residues. For the CDR3, the DNA is TGTGCCTGGTGGACAGGGAACTTAATTAGGGGCACCGGGGAGCTGTTTTTT. Protein sequence: CAWWTGNLIRGTGELFF.

The rearrangement uses TRBV7-2 and TRBJ1-5, with D unresolved. Germline-derived CDR1 and CDR2 are SGHTA and FQGNSA. Trimming took 5 bases from V and 1 from J, leaving 15 bases between them. The CDR3 runs to 16 residues. CDR3 region: CASSPRLTTSNQPQHF. DNA for the CDR3: TGTGCCAGCAGCCCTCGACTGACGACGAGCAATCAGCCCCAGCATTTT.

J is TRBJ2-2 and V is TRBV7-3; 10 bases map to TRBD2. The junction had 1 base not matched to a gene; V was cut back by 5 bases and J by 1 base. The length of the CDR3 is 15 residues. CDR1 is SGHTA, CDR2 FQGTGA, per germline. The CDR3 region is CASSRLAGNTGELFF. CDR3 nucleotides: TGTGCCAGCAGCCGACTAGCGGGGAACACCGGGGAGCTGTTTTTT. Full variable domain (rest looked up from reference TRBV7-3 and TRBJ2-2): GAGVSQTPSNKVTEKGKYVELRCDPISGHTALYWYRQSLGQGPEFLIYFQGTGAADDSGLPNDRFFAVRPEGSVSTLKIQRTERGDSAVYLCASSRLAGNTGELFFGEGSRLTVL.

V gene TRBV28 combines with J gene TRBJ2-7, with D perhaps matching TRBD1 (7 bases). V was cut by 3 bases and J by 7 bases, with 13 bases left in between. This CDR3 has 13 amino acids. Germline CDR1 is MDHEN and CDR2 is SYDVKM. The CDR3 sequence: CASSLPQGREQYF. In DNA form, the CDR3 reads TGTGCCAGCAGTTTGCCACAGGGGAGGGAGCAGTACTTC.

J is TRBJ2-1 and V is TRBV29-1; 16 bases agree with TRBD2. CDR3 length: 17 amino acids. Trimming removed 6 bases from V and 8 bases from J; junction bases left unmatched: 13. CDR1 is SQVTM and CDR2 is ANQGSEA in the germline V gene. The CDR3 reads CSVEGTSGRAHSDEQFF. As DNA, the CDR3 is TGCAGCGTCGAGGGGACTAGCGGGAGGGCCCATAGCGATGAGCAGTTCTTC.

The V gene is TRBV4-1, the J gene TRBJ2-3; D uncertain. V lost 0 bases and J lost 0, with 10 bases in between. Germline V gene lookup returns CDR1 MGHRA and CDR2 YSYEKL. This CDR3 has 16 residues. This chain's CDR3 is CASSQEPPGSTDTQYF. The CDR3, as DNA: TGCGCCAGCAGCCAAGAGCCCCCGGGTAGCACAGATACGCAGTATTTT.

This clone turned up a few times. The CDR3 region is CASSFSGVREQYF. The CDR3 nucleotides read TGTGCCAGCAGCTTCAGCGGAGTGAGGGAGCAGTACTTC. The chain combines TRBV7-9 with TRBJ2-7, with a tentative D call TRBD2 (5 bases). Germline loops: CDR1 SEHNR, CDR2 FQNEAQ (reference sequence). V lost 3 bases and J 7 bases, leaving 13 bases between the germline ends. The CDR3 length is 13 residues.

The genes are TRBV9 and TRBJ2-2; 12 positions agree with TRBD2. V gave up 4 bases and J gave up 3 bases; unmatched junction bases: 4. The CDR3 has 16 amino acids. The V gene's germline CDR1 is SGDLS and CDR2 YYNGEE. For the CDR3, the DNA is TGTGCCAGCAGCCAGACTAGCGGGGGAGACACCGGGGAGCTGTTTTTT. As protein: CASSQTSGGDTGELFF.

For the CDR3, the DNA is TGTGCCAGCAGCCCCCCCGGGGAACAGCAGTTCTTC. Amino acid sequence: CASSPPGEQQFF. The V and J genes are TRBV7-8 and TRBJ2-1; D may be TRBD2 (5 bases). The CDR3 is made up of 12 amino acids. Looked up from germline, CDR1 is SGHVS and CDR2 is FQNEAQ. Trimming removed 5 bases at V and 11 bases at J, with 13 bases between. Full variable domain (missing parts from reference TRBV7-8 and TRBJ2-1): GAGVSQSPRYKVAKRGQDVALRCDPISGHVSLFWYQQALGQGPEFLTYFQNEAQLDKSGLPSDRFFAERPEGSVSTLKIQRTQQEDSAVYLCASSPPGEQQFFGPGTRLTVL.

V is TRBV4-3 and J is TRBJ2-1; 8 bases are shared with TRBD2. J gave up 6 bases and V 6 bases, and 10 bases lay outside the gene matches. CDR1 is LGHNA, CDR2 YSLEER, per germline. CDR3 length equals 15 residues. Here the CDR3 reads CASSLGGGSPNEQFF. CDR3 bases: TGCGCCAGCAGTCTTGGCGGGGGGTCTCCCAATGAGCAGTTCTTC.

The chain carries TRBV15 and TRBJ2-1, with D possibly being TRBD1 (5 bases). This CDR3 has 17 amino acids. Trimming took off 2 bases at V and 5 bases at J, with 19 bases between the two ends. Looked up from germline, CDR1 is LNHNV and CDR2 is YYDKDF (reference sequence). The CDR3 coding sequence is TGTGCCACCAGCAGATTACCCCCTTGGGGCAGGAACAATGAGCAGTTCTTC. It codes for CATSRLPPWGRNNEQFF.

The chain is built from TRBV10-3 and TRBJ2-3; D unresolved. CDR3 length: 11 residues. In germline, CDR1 is ENHRY, CDR2 SYGVKD. Between the trimmed V and J ends, which lost 10 bases and 3 bases, there was a span of 8 bases. The chain's CDR3 is CATSVTDTQYF. The CDR3, as DNA: TGTGCCACCTCAGTTACAGATACGCAGTATTTT.

This clone was counted between two and nine times. V gene TRBV19 combines with J gene TRBJ1-2; TRBD1 aligns across 9 bases. J gave up 1 base and V 9 bases, and 9 bases lay outside the gene matches. CDR3 length: 15 amino acids. Germline lookup yields CDR1 LNHDA and CDR2 SQIVND (reference sequence). This CDR3 reads CASTRQGELNYGYTF. For the CDR3, the DNA is TGTGCCAGCACCCGACAGGGGGAACTTAACTATGGCTACACCTTC.

This clone was observed a single time. The V gene is TRBV5-4, the J gene TRBJ1-1; 8 nucleotides agree with TRBD1. The V gene end was trimmed by 0 bases and the J gene end by 3 bases; junction bases not matched to a gene: 4. The CDR3 has 15 amino acids. CDR1 is SGHNT, CDR2 YYREEE, per germline (reference sequence). DNA for the CDR3: TGTGCCAGCAGCTTGGCCAAGGACAGGGACACTGAAGCTTTCTTT. It codes for CASSLAKDRDTEAFF.

This clone was counted only a few times. The chain joins TRBV28 to TRBJ2-7, with D hard to call. The length of the CDR3 is 14 residues. Germline V gene data show CDR1 as MDHEN and CDR2 as SYDVKM. V shed 4 bases and J shed 2 bases, with 12 bases lying between them. CDR3 sequence (DNA): TGTGCCAGCAGTTCCCGTACTTTTCCCTACGAGCAGTACTTC. It yields the protein CASSSRTFPYEQYF.

This chain connects TRBV11-3 to TRBJ2-6; 10 bases map to TRBD1. V dropped 4 bases and J dropped 6; count of bases not matched to a gene: 9. There are 17 residues in the CDR3. Looked up from germline, CDR1 is SGHNT and CDR2 is YENEEA. The CDR3 loop is CASSSRDRGLEANVLTF. Written as DNA, the CDR3 is TGTGCCAGCAGCTCAAGGGACAGGGGTCTGGAGGCCAACGTCCTGACTTTC.

This rearrangement joins TRBV7-3 to TRBJ2-7; D might be TRBD2 (7 bases). V was clipped by 0 bases and J by 6 bases, with 12 bases between them. The germline V gene encodes CDR1 SGHTA and CDR2 FQGTGA. This CDR3 has 14 residues. The chain's CDR3 is CASSLTGGRAEQYF. The CDR3 coding sequence is TGTGCCAGCAGCTTAACAGGGGGGAGGGCCGAGCAGTACTTC.

The J gene is TRBJ2-7, the V gene TRBV10-3; D might be TRBD1 (8 bases). The germline CDR1 and CDR2 sequences are ENHRY and SYGVKD. Trimming took 5 bases from V and 3 from J, leaving 17 bases between them. The CDR3 sequence is 15 residues long. As DNA, the CDR3 is TGTGCCATCAGTACAGGGGGGGGTGAATTCTACGAGCAGTACTTC. As protein: CAISTGGGEFYEQYF.